What follows are 13 T cell receptor beta chains derived from one specimen sequenced in a study of cytomegalovirus exposure and HLA in healthy donors. The PCR used 60 Vbeta and 13 Jbeta primers. Sequenced by immunoSEQ multiplex PCR; TCRdb stores in-frame clones only, minus some. The sample records more than 90,000 clones, over 60% being singletons. Sequenced sample: PBMCs. The receptors were gathered from a female donor in good health and CMV-seronegative.

There are a few counts of this clone. V and J are TRBV30 and TRBJ2-7; no clear D. Germline V gives CDR1 GTSNPN, CDR2 SVGIG (reference sequence). There are 14 residues in the CDR3. Trimming left V 0 bases short and J 2 bases short, with 11 bases between. In DNA, the CDR3 is TGTGCCTGGAGTGTACTCGACTTAGCCTACGAGCAGTACTTC. It translates to CAWSVLDLAYEQYF. The full variable domain, its missing parts supplied by reference TRBV30 and TRBJ2-7, is SQTIHQWPATLVQPVGSPLSLECTVEGTSNPNLYWYRQAAGRGLQLLFYSVGIGQISSEVPQNLSASRPQDRQFILSSKKLLLSDSGFYLCAWSVLDLAYEQYFGPGTRLTVT.

The chain uses TRBV7-2 and TRBJ1-1; no definite D call. There are 14 residues in the CDR3. V lost 5 bases and J lost 2, with 12 bases in between. Looked up from germline, CDR1 is SGHTA and CDR2 is FQGNSA. The CDR3, as DNA: TGTGCCAGCAGCGGCCCCCGAGGTAACACTGAAGCTTTCTTT. Protein sequence: CASSGPRGNTEAFF.

The table lists this clone with a few counts. J is TRBJ2-7 and V is TRBV25-1, with 7 bases that match TRBD1. Germline values: CDR1 MGHDK, CDR2 SYGVNS. V lost 5 bases, J lost 2 bases, and 9 bases stayed unmatched. CDR3 length: 15 residues. The CDR3 loop reads CASSPLGTETYEQYF. The CDR3 DNA reads TGTGCCAGCAGTCCCCTAGGGACAGAAACCTACGAGCAGTACTTC.

This clone has more than one count but fewer than ten. The J gene is TRBJ2-5, the V gene TRBV19; TRBD1 matches at 7 bases. The CDR3 length is 13 residues. V was pared by 4 bases and J by 5 bases, with 4 bases of the junction left unmatched. In germline, CDR1 is LNHDA, CDR2 SQIVND (reference sequence). The chain's CDR3 is CASSTTGVETQYF. The CDR3 DNA reads as TGTGCCAGTAGTACCACAGGGGTTGAGACCCAGTACTTC.

The chain employs TRBV7-9 and TRBJ2-1, with 12 positions matching TRBD2. The CDR3 loop spans 15 amino acids. Unmatched junction bases numbered 4, after V lost 1 base and J lost 9 bases. The germline V gene has CDR1 SEHNR and CDR2 FQNEAQ (reference sequence). CDR3 sequence: CASSLGLAGVSEQFF. The CDR3 coding sequence is TGTGCCAGCAGCTTAGGACTAGCGGGAGTTTCTGAGCAGTTCTTC.

This CDR3 reads CSVGSSYSGSTDTQYF. CDR3 in DNA: TGCAGCGTTGGGAGTAGCTACTCCGGCAGCACAGATACGCAGTATTTT. The chain recombines TRBV29-1 with TRBJ2-3; D call uncertain. CDR3 length: 16 residues. Per germline, CDR1 SQVTM and CDR2 ANQGSEA. V was trimmed by 4 bases and J by 0 bases, leaving 17 bases between them.

The chain is built from TRBV7-8 and TRBJ2-3, with a weak D call TRBD2 (6 bases). The CDR3 consists of 14 residues. V was pared by 6 bases and J by 4 bases, with 14 bases between. Germline CDR1 and CDR2: SGHVS and FQNEAQ. As DNA, the CDR3 is TGTGCCAGCAGTATTTCAGGGACTGCAGATACGCAGTATTTT. This gives the protein CASSISGTADTQYF.

This clone showed up just a few times. This chain links TRBV28 with TRBJ1-2; D uncertain. Germline CDR1 and CDR2: MDHEN and SYDVKM. CDR3 length equals 15 residues. Trimming took off 7 bases at V and 3 bases at J, with 18 bases between the two ends. The CDR3 region is CASTERRTADYGYTF. CDR3 bases: TGTGCCAGCACGGAGAGAAGAACCGCCGACTATGGCTACACCTTC.

The chain employs TRBV5-1 and TRBJ2-2, with 7 bases that match TRBD1. The germline V gene has CDR1 SGHRS and CDR2 YFSETQ. CDR3 length: 13 residues. V dropped 9 bases and J dropped 4; count of bases not matched to a gene: 6. Here the CDR3 reads CATRQGFTGELFF. The CDR3 DNA follows: TGCGCCACCCGACAGGGATTCACCGGGGAGCTGTTTTTT. The full variable domain, in which reference TRBV5-1 and TRBJ2-2 provide the parts outside the CDR3, is KAGVTQTPRYLIKTRGQQVTLSCSPISGHRSVSWYQQTPGQGLQFLFEYFSETQRNKGNFPGRFSGRQFSNSRSEMNVSTLELGDSALYLCATRQGFTGELFFGEGSRLTVL.

The CDR3 DNA is TGTGCCTGGATTAGGGGTGCTGAAGCTTTCTTT. Translation gives CAWIRGAEAFF. The rearrangement links TRBV30 to TRBJ1-1; possible D gene TRBD1, 5 bases. The CDR3 runs 11 residues. Germline CDR1 and CDR2: GTSNPN and SVGIG (reference sequence). V dropped 4 bases and J dropped 6 bases, with 9 bases sitting between them.

This clone was seen more than once but under ten times. V is TRBV5-6 and J is TRBJ1-5, with 7 bases aligning to TRBD1. V dropped 0 bases and J dropped 4; count of bases not matched to a gene: 4. Germline V gene sequence: CDR1 SGHDT, CDR2 YYEEEE. The CDR3 consists of 15 residues. This CDR3 is CASSLALTGNQPQHF. DNA of the CDR3: TGTGCCAGCAGCTTGGCCCTGACAGGGAATCAGCCCCAGCATTTT.

The chain is built from TRBV7-2 and TRBJ2-6, with D possibly matching TRBD1 (5 bases). CDR3 length: 15 amino acids. The germline V and J ends were trimmed by 1 base and 4 bases, with 8 bases remaining between them. Germline V gives CDR1 SGHTA, CDR2 FQGNSA. This chain's CDR3 is CASSLGGAGANVLTF. CDR3 in DNA: TGTGCCAGCAGCTTAGGGGGCGCCGGGGCCAACGTCCTGACTTTC.

V gene TRBV4-1 combines with J gene TRBJ2-5; D may be TRBD1 (6 bases). The CDR3 loop spans 16 amino acids. Trimming took 5 bases from V and 2 from J, leaving 18 bases between them. Germline V gives CDR1 MGHRA, CDR2 YSYEKL. In nucleotides, the CDR3 is TGCGCCAGCAGCTTCGCACGTGGGGGCAGACAAGAGACCCAGTACTTC. It yields the protein CASSFARGGRQETQYF.